The 23 T cell receptor beta chains listed next were all sequenced from one sample in a study of T cells in Graves' hyperthyroidism and ophthalmopathy. The CDR3 regions of TCR beta were amplified from RNA transcripts. The HTBI primer set served for first-round RT-PCR of the TCR CDR3. TCRdb used MiXCR to reprocess the multiplex PCR reads, holding one entry per CDR3 protein. The sample has hundreds of thousands of distinct CDR3 sequences; about 45% are singletons. Sequenced material: peripheral blood or thyroid tissue (not recorded which). The receptors shown here come from an adult man with Graves' disease, either hyperthyroidism or ophthalmopathy (not recorded which).

The chain is built from TRBV2 and TRBJ2-5; the D gene could be TRBD1 or TRBD2 (5 bases each). Germline loops: CDR1 SNHLY, CDR2 FYNNEI. This CDR3 is 15 amino acids long. With 7 bases removed from V and 2 bases from J, the gap between germline ends came to 17 bases. This CDR3 reads CASNQIIGGQETQYF. CDR3 nucleotides: TGTGCCAGCAACCAAATAATTGGGGGACAAGAGACCCAGTACTTC.

The chain joins TRBV7-9 to TRBJ1-1, with D perhaps matching TRBD1 (6 bases). CDR1 is SEHNR and CDR2 is FQNEAQ in the germline V gene (reference sequence). CDR3 length equals 13 residues. V was shortened by 10 bases and J by 6 bases, with 18 bases between the two germline ends. CDR3 nucleotides: TGTGCCATCAGTGAGTCAACAGGGTCTGAAGCTTTCTTT. Translating it yields CAISESTGSEAFF.

This clonotype was seen many times. The rearrangement links TRBV12-3 or TRBV12-4 to TRBJ2-5, with D uncertain. V gave up 5 bases and J gave up 5 bases, with 9 bases separating them. CDR3 length equals 12 residues. CDR3 protein: CASSAARETQYF. CDR3 DNA sequence: TGTGCCAGCAGTGCGGCTCGGGAGACCCAGTACTTC.

CDR3 coding DNA: TGTGCCATCGGACCGACAGGGAAGGATTCACCCCTCCACTTT. This sequence encodes CAIGPTGKDSPLHF. This chain connects TRBV10-3 to TRBJ1-6; 7 nucleotides agree with TRBD1. Trimming took 8 bases from V and 8 from J; bases not matched to a gene: 9. The germline V gene encodes CDR1 ENHRY and CDR2 SYGVKD. The CDR3 totals 14 residues.

This clonotype has more than one count but fewer than ten. The rearrangement links TRBV7-9 to TRBJ1-3; 10 bases match TRBD1. CDR3 length: 16 amino acids. J was trimmed by 0 bases and V by 3 bases; bases with no gene match: 2. Germline assignment: CDR1 SEHNR and CDR2 FQNEAQ (reference sequence). CDR3 amino acids: CASSFRDRGSGNTIYF. CDR3 nucleotides: TGTGCCAGCAGCTTCCGGGACAGGGGCTCTGGAAACACCATATATTTT. Variable domain in full (rest from reference TRBV7-9 and TRBJ1-3): DTGVSQNPRHKITKRGQNVTFRCDPISEHNRLYWYRQTLGQGPEFLTYFQNEAQLEKSRLLSDRFSAERPKGSFSTLEIQRTEQGDSAMYLCASSFRDRGSGNTIYFGEGSWLTVV.

This clonotype appeared a few times. The J gene is TRBJ1-1, the V gene TRBV10-2; 10 bases fit TRBD1. The ends lost 7 bases at V and 5 bases at J; junction bases unmatched: 10. The CDR3 totals 15 residues. Germline V lookup: CDR1 WSHSY, CDR2 SAAADI. The CDR3 protein is CASTLTGGRGTEAFF. The CDR3 region has the DNA TGCGCCAGCACCCTGACAGGGGGCCGGGGTACTGAAGCTTTCTTT.

The table lists this clonotype with a few counts. CDR3 sequence reads: CASSFGSTNEKLFF. The DNA of the CDR3 is TGTGCCAGCAGCTTTGGATCAACTAATGAAAAACTGTTTTTT. The chain combines TRBV12-5 with TRBJ1-4; D is unresolved. This CDR3 spans 14 amino acids. Per germline, CDR1 LGHNT and CDR2 FRNRAP.

The chain recombines TRBV7-6 with TRBJ2-7; no clear D gene. CDR3 length: 14 amino acids. Germline V lookup: CDR1 SGHVS, CDR2 FNYEAQ. Trimming removed 2 bases from V and 2 bases from J, with 10 bases in between. The chain's CDR3 is CASSLNPVPYEQYF. CDR3 sequence (DNA): TGTGCCAGCAGCTTAAATCCTGTCCCCTACGAGCAGTACTTC.

The chain recombines TRBV20-1 with TRBJ2-7; TRBD1 matches at 7 bases. CDR1 is DFQATT, CDR2 SNEGSKA, per germline (reference sequence). J lost 2 bases, V lost 6 bases, and 7 bases had no gene match. The CDR3 is 13 amino acids. CDR3 DNA: TGCAGTGCCCTTACAGGGGACACCTACGAGCAGTACTTC. This translates into CSALTGDTYEQYF.

This clonotype came up once. The V call is TRBV12-3 or TRBV12-4, the J call TRBJ2-6, with 7 bases aligning to TRBD1. The CDR3 runs to 17 residues. The trim removed 4 bases at V and 1 base at J, leaving 7 bases unmatched. This CDR3 is CASSYSTTGSGANVLTF. CDR3 sequence (DNA): TGTGCCAGCAGTTACTCGACGACAGGGTCTGGGGCCAACGTCCTGACTTTC.

The chain joins TRBV7-2 to TRBJ1-1; D is undetermined. Trimming took 8 bases from V and 0 from J, leaving 16 bases between them. Germline lookup yields CDR1 SGHTA and CDR2 FQGNSA. This CDR3 is built from 15 residues. The DNA of the CDR3 is TGTGCCAGCCTCAAGGGCCTCCGGATGAACACTGAAGCTTTCTTT. It yields the protein CASLKGLRMNTEAFF.

The chain combines TRBV12-3 or TRBV12-4 with TRBJ2-2; TRBD1 agrees at 10 bases. The CDR3 is 19 amino acids. The V gene end was trimmed by 10 bases and the J gene end by 6 bases; junction bases not matched to a gene: 23. In DNA, the CDR3 is TGTGCCATCAGATCGTCAGGTCTCAGGGACAGGGGTTCAGCCGGGGAGCTGTTTTTT. It encodes CAIRSSGLRDRGSAGELFF.

This clonotype was seen at least ten times. This chain joins TRBV7-2 and TRBJ2-7, with D tentatively TRBD2 (6 bases). The CDR3 loop spans 14 amino acids. V was shortened by 3 bases and J by 4 bases, with 13 bases between the two germline ends. Germline CDR1 SGHTA, CDR2 FQGNSA. In nucleotides, the CDR3 is TGTGCCAGCAGCTTGATGTCTAGCGCGTACGAGCAGTACTTC. Protein product: CASSLMSSAYEQYF. The variable domain in full, completed from reference TRBV7-2 and TRBJ2-7, reads GAGVSQSPSNKVTEKGKDVELRCDPISGHTALYWYRQSLGQGLEFLIYFQGNSAPDKSGLPSDRFSAERTGGSVSTLTIQRTQQEDSAVYLCASSLMSSAYEQYFGPGTRLTVT.

This rearrangement joins TRBV10-3 to TRBJ1-5; D is uncertain. Germline V gene data show CDR1 as ENHRY and CDR2 as SYGVKD. The CDR3 covers 14 residues. With 4 bases removed from V and 1 base from J, the gap between germline ends came to 8 bases. The CDR3 reads CAISARQSNQPQHF. The CDR3 DNA reads as TGTGCCATCAGTGCCAGACAAAGCAATCAGCCCCAGCATTTT.

In this sample, this clonotype turned up a few times. The rearrangement uses TRBV7-2 and TRBJ1-6; D remains ambiguous. Trimming shortened V by 1 base and J by 0 bases, and 7 bases separated the two germline ends. Germline loops: CDR1 SGHTA, CDR2 FQGNSA. The CDR3 runs 16 residues. CDR3 in DNA: TGTGCCAGCAGCTTAGAAGGCAGCTCCTATAATTCACCCCTCCACTTT. This codes for CASSLEGSSYNSPLHF.

This sequence joins TRBV6-6 and TRBJ2-7; D gene uncertain. There are 11 residues in the CDR3. Trimming cost V 2 bases and J 8 bases, with 7 bases left between them. Germline V lookup: CDR1 MNHNY, CDR2 SVGAGI (reference sequence). CDR3 sequence reads: CASSYRAKQYF. DNA for the CDR3: TGTGCCAGCAGTTACAGGGCTAAGCAGTACTTC.

The chain joins TRBV15 to TRBJ1-1, with 8 bases that match TRBD1. Germline V lookup: CDR1 LNHNV, CDR2 YYDKDF (reference sequence). The CDR3 spans 14 residues. After removal of 9 bases from V and 1 base from J, the junction contained 7 bases not matched to a gene. For the CDR3, the DNA is TGTGCCACTCGAGGGGACAGGACGAACACTGAAGCTTTCTTT. Encoded protein: CATRGDRTNTEAFF.

The chain employs TRBV7-8 and TRBJ1-3; TRBD1 is a possible D gene (5 bases). Germline lookup yields CDR1 SGHVS and CDR2 FQNEAQ. This CDR3 is built from 16 residues. V was pared by 2 bases and J by 2 bases, with 13 bases between. CDR3 bases: TGTGCCAGCAGCTTAAATCCGGGGGTTGCTGGAAACACCATATATTTT. Its protein is CASSLNPGVAGNTIYF. The full variable domain, with the rest looked up from reference TRBV7-8 and TRBJ1-3, is GAGVSQSPRYKVAKRGQDVALRCDPISGHVSLFWYQQALGQGPEFLTYFQNEAQLDKSGLPSDRFFAERPEGSVSTLKIQRTQQEDSAVYLCASSLNPGVAGNTIYFGEGSWLTVV.

This clonotype appeared many times. The rearrangement links TRBV20-1 to TRBJ1-2; unclear D gene. Germline-derived CDR1 and CDR2 are DFQATT and SNEGSKA (reference sequence). The CDR3 loop spans 11 amino acids. The V end was cut by 5 bases, the J end by 4 bases, with 8 bases between. CDR3 sequence: CSAGYTYGYTF. The CDR3, as DNA: TGCAGTGCTGGTTATACCTATGGCTACACCTTC.

This clonotype was detected once. The gene calls are TRBV2 and TRBJ2-7, with a weak D call TRBD2 (6 bases). Trimming stripped 6 bases from V and 5 bases from J, with 17 bases between. The germline V gene encodes CDR1 SNHLY and CDR2 FYNNEI. The CDR3 totals 14 residues. CDR3 loop: CASRGVADMDEQYF. CDR3 nucleotide sequence: TGTGCCAGCAGGGGCGTAGCGGACATGGACGAGCAGTACTTC.

This clonotype showed up just a few times. The chain joins TRBV29-1 to TRBJ1-5, with 8 bases aligning to TRBD1. With 6 bases clipped from V and 0 bases from J, the junction kept 4 bases outside the gene matches. CDR1 is SQVTM and CDR2 is ANQGSEA in the germline V gene. The CDR3 covers 14 residues. This CDR3 is CSVWDRNSNQPQHF. In DNA, the CDR3 is TGCAGCGTCTGGGACAGGAATAGCAATCAGCCCCAGCATTTT.

The chain's CDR3 is CSVALTGAYEQYF. CDR3 sequence (DNA): TGCAGCGTTGCCCTGACAGGGGCCTACGAGCAGTACTTC. This chain joins TRBV29-1 and TRBJ2-7; 8 bases agree with TRBD1. Germline CDR1 is SQVTM and CDR2 is ANQGSEA. This CDR3 comprises 13 residues. J lost 2 bases, V lost 4 bases, and 4 bases had no gene match.

This chain uses TRBV2 with TRBJ1-2; D gene unclear. Germline-derived CDR1 and CDR2 are SNHLY and FYNNEI. Trimming cost V 6 bases and J 5 bases, with 13 bases left between them. The CDR3 contains 13 residues. CDR3 nucleotide sequence: TGTGCCAGCAGGAAGACCGAACAGTATGGCTACACCTTC. Translation: CASRKTEQYGYTF. Variable domain in full (rest from reference TRBV2 and TRBJ1-2): EPEVTQTPSHQVTQMGQEVILRCVPISNHLYFYWYRQILGQKVEFLVSFYNNEISEKSEIFDDQFSVERPDGSNFTLKIRSTKLEDSAMYFCASRKTEQYGYTFGSGTRLTVV.